A single sample gave rise to the 18 T cell receptor beta chains below, sequenced in a study of blood T cell repertoires in COVID-19. Method: immunoSEQ multiplex PCR; TCRdb's copy keeps in-frame clones and lacks some. The sample lists hundreds of thousands of clones, about 86% occurring once. The sequenced sample was peripheral blood. The receptors were sampled from a man aged 80 or over with acute or convalescent COVID-19.

The chain recombines TRBV9 with TRBJ1-5; D is perhaps TRBD1 (6 bases). This CDR3 is 16 amino acids long. CDR1 and CDR2 from the germline V gene are SGDLS and YYNGEE. Trimming took off 4 bases at V and 0 bases at J, with 14 bases between the two ends. The CDR3 region has the DNA TGTGCCAGCAGCAGGGGGAAAGGGTATAGCAATCAGCCCCAGCATTTT. Translation: CASSRGKGYSNQPQHF.

The V gene is TRBV28, the J gene TRBJ1-5; 9 bases map to TRBD1. Germline V gene sequence: CDR1 MDHEN, CDR2 SYDVKM. V trimming: 5 bases; J trimming: 5 bases; junction bases outside the gene matches: 7. CDR3 length equals 15 residues. The CDR3 here is CASSTHRGPDQPQHF. The DNA of the CDR3 is TGTGCCAGCAGTACCCACAGGGGGCCCGATCAGCCCCAGCATTTT.

The chain combines TRBV6-1 with TRBJ1-5; 10 nucleotides agree with TRBD1. The V and J ends lost 0 bases and 3 bases, in that order; junction bases with no gene match: 11. Germline CDR1 and CDR2: MNHNS and SASEGT. The CDR3 runs to 19 residues. CDR3: CASSEARDRGPIFNQPQHF. The CDR3 bases are TGTGCCAGCAGTGAAGCTCGGGACAGGGGCCCGATCTTCAATCAGCCCCAGCATTTT.

The V call is TRBV25-1, the J call TRBJ1-6; 8 bases map to TRBD1. The V segment lost 1 base and the J segment 10 bases; nucleotides outside the gene matches: 6. Germline V gene sequence: CDR1 MGHDK, CDR2 SYGVNS. The CDR3 covers 15 residues. The CDR3 region is CASSELAGGRSPLHF. As DNA, the CDR3 is TGTGCCAGCAGTGAATTGGCAGGGGGCCGGTCACCCCTCCACTTT.

This chain links TRBV28 with TRBJ2-7; 7 nucleotides agree with TRBD1. The CDR3 spans 15 residues. In germline, CDR1 is MDHEN, CDR2 SYDVKM. V lost 10 bases to trimming and J lost 0 bases; unmatched junction nucleotides: 12. DNA of the CDR3: TGTGCCACCCAGGGGGACAGACCACTCTCCTACGAGCAGTACTTC. This translates into CATQGDRPLSYEQYF.

This chain joins TRBV5-1 and TRBJ1-6; 7 bases match TRBD1. Per the germline V gene, CDR1 is SGHRS and CDR2 is YFSETQ. V shed 5 bases and J 2 bases; nucleotides not matched to a gene: 7. This CDR3 has 16 residues. Here the CDR3 reads CASSPTGEAYNSPLHF. In nucleotides, the CDR3 is TGCGCCAGCAGTCCCACAGGGGAAGCCTATAATTCACCCCTCCACTTT.

Turning to this clone: The sample carries other DNA sequences with the same CDR3. The chain joins TRBV5-1 to TRBJ2-7; no firm D call. CDR3 length equals 14 residues. From germline, CDR1 is SGHRS and CDR2 YFSETQ. V gave up 0 bases and J gave up 4 bases, with 11 bases separating them. The CDR3 region is CASSLGTSGYEQYF. The CDR3 DNA reads TGCGCCAGCAGCTTGGGTACCTCAGGTTACGAGCAGTACTTC.

The rearrangement links TRBV6-1 to TRBJ1-5; TRBD1 might be the D (6 bases). Germline V gene sequence: CDR1 MNHNS, CDR2 SASEGT. The V end lost 6 bases, the J end lost 0 bases, and 21 bases lay between the germline ends. The CDR3 has 18 amino acids. The CDR3 region has the DNA TGTGCCAGCAGCGAACCACTAATACAGGGTCGTAGCAATCAGCCCCAGCATTTT. This gives the protein CASSEPLIQGRSNQPQHF.

The V gene is TRBV7-9, the J gene TRBJ1-2; D might be TRBD1 (5 bases). Deletions cut 3 bases from V and 0 bases from J, with 8 bases between. Germline loops: CDR1 SEHNR, CDR2 FQNEAQ (reference sequence). CDR3 size: 14 residues. The CDR3 bases are TGTGCCAGCAGCTTGACAGTTTCTAACTATGGCTACACCTTC. Its protein is CASSLTVSNYGYTF.

The chain employs TRBV28 and TRBJ1-2; D unresolved. CDR1 is MDHEN and CDR2 is SYDVKM in the germline V gene. The CDR3 runs to 14 residues. V dropped 6 bases and J dropped 2 bases, with 13 bases sitting between them. CDR3 coding DNA: TGTGCCAGCAGCCCCCTTATAGCCAACTATGGCTACACCTTC. Translating it yields CASSPLIANYGYTF.

This clone appeared a few times. The chain has TRBV5-1 and TRBJ1-1; maybe TRBD1 (5 bases). The CDR3 loop spans 14 amino acids. Looked up from germline, CDR1 is SGHRS and CDR2 is YFSETQ. V lost 2 bases and J lost 0, with 8 bases in between. The CDR3 nucleotides read TGCGCCAGCAGCTTACCAGGGTTGAACACTGAAGCTTTCTTT. This encodes CASSLPGLNTEAFF. The full variable domain, with the rest looked up from reference TRBV5-1 and TRBJ1-1, is KAGVTQTPRYLIKTRGQQVTLSCSPISGHRSVSWYQQTPGQGLQFLFEYFSETQRNKGNFPGRFSGRQFSNSRSEMNVSTLELGDSALYLCASSLPGLNTEAFFGQGTRLTVV.

This chain uses TRBV7-2 with TRBJ1-1; 7 positions match TRBD1. The germline gives CDR1 SGHTA, CDR2 FQGNSA. Trimming took 1 base from V and 10 from J; bases not matched to a gene: 3. CDR3 size: 12 residues. CDR3 residues: CASSLVGTVAFF. The CDR3 nucleotides read TGTGCCAGCAGCTTAGTAGGGACAGTAGCTTTCTTT.

The CDR3 nucleotides are TGTGCCAGCAGCCTAGAAGGGGGACAGGTTGGAAACACCATATATTTT. Translation: CASSLEGGQVGNTIYF. The genes are TRBV2 and TRBJ1-3, with TRBD1 matching 8 bases. Germline trimming cut 6 bases from V and 3 bases from J; bases unmatched to any gene: 10. In germline, CDR1 is SNHLY, CDR2 FYNNEI. The CDR3 loop spans 16 amino acids.

The rearrangement links TRBV5-5 to TRBJ1-5, with a tentative D call TRBD1 (5 bases). V lost 0 bases and J 4 bases, leaving 8 bases between the germline ends. CDR3 length equals 14 residues. Germline CDR1 is SGHKS and CDR2 is YYEKEE (reference sequence). CDR3 in amino acids: CASSLGQLNQPQHF. Written as DNA, the CDR3 is TGTGCCAGCAGCTTGGGACAGCTTAATCAGCCCCAGCATTTT. Complete variable domain (other parts from reference TRBV5-5 and TRBJ1-5): DAGVTQSPTHLIKTRGQQVTLRCSPISGHKSVSWYQQVLGQGPQFIFQYYEKEERGRGNFPDRFSARQFPNYSSELNVNALLLGDSALYLCASSLGQLNQPQHFGDGTRLSIL.

The gene calls are TRBV18 and TRBJ1-4; D uncertain. CDR3 length equals 12 residues. The germline CDR1 and CDR2 sequences are KGHSH and LQKENI. Between the trimmed V and J ends, which lost 8 bases and 14 bases, there was a span of 18 bases. DNA of the CDR3: TGTGCCAGCCGAGGCCCTTTGAATAAGCTGTTTTTT. As protein: CASRGPLNKLFF.

A few counts support this clone. The rearrangement links TRBV19 to TRBJ1-1; 7 bases agree with TRBD1. Germline V gene data show CDR1 as LNHDA and CDR2 as SQIVND (reference sequence). The CDR3 spans 16 residues. The V gene end was trimmed by 4 bases and the J gene end by 2 bases; junction bases not matched to a gene: 10. CDR3 sequence: CASSTGLTGENTEAFF. In DNA form, the CDR3 reads TGTGCCAGTAGTACCGGACTAACAGGGGAAAACACTGAAGCTTTCTTT.

The rearrangement uses TRBV19 and TRBJ1-5, with 8 bases identical to TRBD1. The V and J ends lost 10 bases and 9 bases, in that order; junction bases with no gene match: 17. This CDR3 spans 15 amino acids. CDR1 is LNHDA and CDR2 is SQIVND in the germline V gene (reference sequence). The CDR3 sequence is CATSLLGTGLRPQHF. The CDR3 bases are TGTGCCACCTCACTCCTAGGGACAGGCCTGCGGCCCCAGCATTTT.

This clone has just a few counts. The V and J genes are TRBV18 and TRBJ1-1, with no clear D. Trimming shortened V by 1 base and J by 0 bases, and 12 bases separated the two germline ends. Germline assignment: CDR1 KGHSH and CDR2 LQKENI. This CDR3 comprises 16 residues. The CDR3 loop reads CASSPREGRLNTEAFF. As DNA, the CDR3 is TGTGCCAGCTCACCACGAGAGGGCAGATTGAACACTGAAGCTTTCTTT.